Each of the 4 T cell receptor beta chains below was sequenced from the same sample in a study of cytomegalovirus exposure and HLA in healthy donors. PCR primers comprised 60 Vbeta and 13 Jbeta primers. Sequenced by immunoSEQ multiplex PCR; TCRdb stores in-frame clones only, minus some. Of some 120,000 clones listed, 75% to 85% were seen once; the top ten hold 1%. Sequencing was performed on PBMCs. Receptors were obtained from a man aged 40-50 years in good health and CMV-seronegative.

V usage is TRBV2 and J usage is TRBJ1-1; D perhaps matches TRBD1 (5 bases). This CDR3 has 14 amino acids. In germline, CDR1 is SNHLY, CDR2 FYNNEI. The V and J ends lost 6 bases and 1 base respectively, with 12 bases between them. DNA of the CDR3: TGTGCCAGCAGGGACAAGTTACCGAACACTGAAGCTTTCTTT. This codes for CASRDKLPNTEAFF.

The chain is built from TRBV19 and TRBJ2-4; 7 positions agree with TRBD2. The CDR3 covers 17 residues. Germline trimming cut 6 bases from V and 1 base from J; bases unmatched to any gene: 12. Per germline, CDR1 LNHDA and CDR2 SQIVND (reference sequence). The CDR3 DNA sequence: TGTGCCAGTAGGGAGCGGGGCTCCCACGTGGCCAAAAACATTCAGTACTTC. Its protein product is CASRERGSHVAKNIQYF.

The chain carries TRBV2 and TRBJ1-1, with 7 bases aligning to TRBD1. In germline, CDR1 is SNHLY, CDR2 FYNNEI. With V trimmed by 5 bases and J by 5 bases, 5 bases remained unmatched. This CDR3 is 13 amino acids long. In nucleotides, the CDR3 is TGTGCCAGCAGTTTGACAGGGCGGACTGAAGCTTTCTTT. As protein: CASSLTGRTEAFF.

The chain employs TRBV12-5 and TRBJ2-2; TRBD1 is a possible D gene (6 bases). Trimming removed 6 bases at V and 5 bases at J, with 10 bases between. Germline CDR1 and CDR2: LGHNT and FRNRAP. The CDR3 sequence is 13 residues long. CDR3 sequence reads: CASGAQGTGELFF. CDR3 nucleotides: TGTGCTAGTGGGGCTCAGGGGACCGGGGAGCTGTTTTTT.